A single sample is the source of the 17 T cell receptor beta chains below, sequenced in a study of cytotoxic CD8 clonotypes in ibrutinib-treated CLL. Clones were read by immunoSEQ multiplex PCR, and TCRdb kept only the in-frame ones, dropping some. The sample holds 40,000 or so clones; roughly 49% are singletons and the top ten take approximately 20%. The material sequenced was PBMCs, taken before ibrutinib treatment. The receptors here all came from a human donor with chronic lymphocytic leukemia.

In this sample, this clone turned up a few times. CDR3: CASSTPWGPGGPDTQYF. As DNA, the CDR3 is TGTGCCAGCAGCACACCCTGGGGGCCAGGGGGTCCCGATACGCAGTATTTT. V gene TRBV7-9 combines with J gene TRBJ2-3; 7 bases are shared with TRBD1. Losses at the gene ends were 5 bases for V and 6 bases for J; bases not matched to a gene: 17. Per germline, CDR1 SEHNR and CDR2 FQNEAQ (reference sequence). The CDR3 is made up of 17 amino acids.

This clone was seen only once. The chain uses TRBV15 and TRBJ1-5; possible D gene TRBD1, 6 bases. V lost 3 bases and J 2 bases, leaving 14 bases between the germline ends. Germline V gives CDR1 LNHNV, CDR2 YYDKDF (reference sequence). This CDR3 has 16 residues. The CDR3 sequence: CATSRGAGRGNQPQHF. The CDR3 nucleotides read TGTGCCACCAGCAGGGGGGCAGGGAGGGGCAATCAGCCCCAGCATTTT.

V is TRBV15 and J is TRBJ2-5; 7 nucleotides line up with TRBD1. The V segment lost 0 bases and the J segment 5 bases; nucleotides outside the gene matches: 9. CDR1 LNHNV and CDR2 YYDKDF come from the germline V gene (reference sequence). The CDR3 has 16 amino acids. This CDR3 is CATSRDPAGGFETQYF. The CDR3, as DNA: TGTGCCACCAGCAGAGATCCGGCAGGGGGTTTCGAGACCCAGTACTTC.

This clone was counted only a few times. DNA of the CDR3: TGTGCCAGTTGGACTAGCGGGGCCACCTACGAGCAGTACTTC. Encoded protein: CASWTSGATYEQYF. This chain joins TRBV27 and TRBJ2-7; 12 bases are a match to TRBD2. Per the germline V gene, CDR1 is MNHEY and CDR2 is SMNVEV (reference sequence). This CDR3 is built from 14 residues. J lost 2 bases, V lost 9 bases, and 5 bases had no gene match.

This clone has just one count. The chain has TRBV11-2 and TRBJ2-5; 7 positions match TRBD1. The V gene's germline CDR1 is SGHAT and CDR2 FQNNGV. The CDR3 runs 14 residues. Germline trimming cut 5 bases from V and 2 bases from J; bases unmatched to any gene: 5. CDR3 region: CASSVQTGQETQYF. The CDR3 DNA reads TGTGCCAGCAGCGTACAGACAGGGCAAGAGACCCAGTACTTC.

This clone showed up just a few times. The rearrangement links TRBV12-5 to TRBJ1-1; the match to TRBD1 covers 7 bases. V was clipped by 1 base and J by 1 base; unmatched bases: 3. There are 15 residues in the CDR3. Germline loops: CDR1 LGHNT, CDR2 FRNRAP. In DNA, the CDR3 is TGTGCTAGTGGTTTGGGATGGGACAGGAACACTGAAGCTTTCTTT. Its protein product is CASGLGWDRNTEAFF.

This clone has a handful of counts. The CDR3 sequence is CASRDRGGPYEQYF. The CDR3, as DNA: TGTGCCAGCCGAGACAGAGGTGGACCCTACGAGCAGTACTTC. V and J are TRBV5-6 and TRBJ2-7; a weak D match, TRBD1 (5 bases). The CDR3 is made up of 14 amino acids. From germline, CDR1 is SGHDT and CDR2 YYEEEE. Trimming stripped 7 bases from V and 2 bases from J, with 16 bases between.

V gene TRBV6-6 combines with J gene TRBJ2-3; D gene unclear. V shed 7 bases and J shed 6 bases, with 17 bases lying between them. This CDR3 comprises 14 residues. Germline-derived CDR1 and CDR2 are MNHNY and SVGAGI (reference sequence). The CDR3 nucleotides read TGTGCCAGCACCCCCCTGAGCCTTTTGGATACGCAGTATTTT. This gives the protein CASTPLSLLDTQYF.

V is TRBV11-2 and J is TRBJ1-1; D is perhaps TRBD1 (5 bases). CDR3 length equals 13 residues. V lost 4 bases and J 4 bases, leaving 10 bases between the germline ends. CDR1 and CDR2 from the germline V gene are SGHAT and FQNNGV. The CDR3 DNA reads as TGTGCCAGCAGCTCCGTGCAGGGCACTGAAGCTTTCTTT. Amino acids: CASSSVQGTEAFF.

This clone was recorded a few times. The chain couples TRBV5-8 to TRBJ1-2, with D unclear. This CDR3 spans 12 amino acids. The V gene's germline CDR1 is SGHTS and CDR2 YDEGEE. The V end was cut by 4 bases, the J end by 2 bases, with 6 bases between. This CDR3 reads CASSPTNYGYTF. In DNA form, the CDR3 reads TGTGCCAGCAGCCCCACAAACTATGGCTACACCTTC.

This clone was detected a few times. V usage is TRBV7-3 and J usage is TRBJ1-2; TRBD1 aligns across 7 bases. The CDR3 is made up of 15 amino acids. Germline V lookup: CDR1 SGHTA, CDR2 FQGTGA. V was clipped by 5 bases and J by 2 bases; unmatched bases: 8. CDR3 DNA: TGTGCCAGCAGCAAACCTGGGACAGTCAACTATGGCTACACCTTC. As protein: CASSKPGTVNYGYTF.

This sequence joins TRBV19 and TRBJ2-1; the match to TRBD1 covers 9 bases. The germline V gene has CDR1 LNHDA and CDR2 SQIVND (reference sequence). J was trimmed by 8 bases and V by 1 base; bases with no gene match: 6. The CDR3 runs 15 residues. The CDR3 spells CASSIGDREVDEQFF. The DNA for the CDR3 is TGTGCCAGTAGTATAGGGGACAGGGAAGTCGATGAGCAGTTCTTC.

As concerns this clone: Germline and junction disagree at one end, which may indicate a read error. This rearrangement joins TRBV7-7 to TRBJ1-6, with D perhaps TRBD1 (6 bases). From germline, CDR1 is SSHAT and CDR2 FNYEAQ (reference sequence). The CDR3 sequence is 13 residues long. CDR3 amino acids: CASSENRDSPLHF. The CDR3 DNA reads TGTGCTAGCAGCGAAAACAGGGATTCACCCCTCCACTTT.

The rearrangement uses TRBV12-5 and TRBJ2-1; D ambiguous. The CDR3 totals 14 residues. CDR1 is LGHNT, CDR2 FRNRAP, per germline. Trimming took off 0 bases at V and 5 bases at J, with 8 bases between the two ends. Here the CDR3 DNA reads TGTGCTAGTGGTTTGGTACGTCCAGACAATGAGCAGTTCTTC. Translation: CASGLVRPDNEQFF. The entire variable domain, with the rest obtained from reference TRBV12-5 and TRBJ2-1, is as follows: DARVTQTPRHKVTEMGQEVTMRCQPILGHNTVFWYRQTMMQGLELLAYFRNRAPLDDSGMPKDRFSAEMPDATLATLKIQPSEPRDSAVYFCASGLVRPDNEQFFGPGTRLTVL.

There are a few counts of this clone. CDR3 sequence reads: CASSPRGARNTEAFF. Here the CDR3 DNA reads TGTGCCAGCAGCCCCCGGGGGGCCAGGAACACTGAAGCTTTCTTT. The chain carries TRBV9 and TRBJ1-1; D possibly corresponds to TRBD1 (6 bases). V gave up 4 bases and J gave up 1 base, with 14 bases separating them. Germline CDR1 reads SGDLS; CDR2 reads YYNGEE. The CDR3 loop spans 15 amino acids.

The rearrangement uses TRBV4-1 and TRBJ1-2; D is possibly TRBD1 (5 bases). CDR1 and CDR2 from the germline V gene are MGHRA and YSYEKL. V lost 0 bases, J lost 2 bases, and 13 bases lay in between. The CDR3 consists of 16 residues. CDR3 loop: CASSQDRGFPNYGYTF. For the CDR3, the DNA is TGCGCCAGCAGCCAAGATCGGGGGTTTCCGAACTATGGCTACACCTTC.

The chain employs TRBV5-1 and TRBJ2-1; 12 nucleotides align to TRBD2. Losses at the gene ends were 4 bases for V and 5 bases for J; bases not matched to a gene: 4. Germline CDR1 SGHRS, CDR2 YFSETQ. The CDR3 runs to 15 residues. This chain's CDR3 is CASSTSGGRDNEQFF. As DNA, the CDR3 is TGCGCCAGCAGCACTAGCGGGGGGCGAGACAATGAGCAGTTCTTC.